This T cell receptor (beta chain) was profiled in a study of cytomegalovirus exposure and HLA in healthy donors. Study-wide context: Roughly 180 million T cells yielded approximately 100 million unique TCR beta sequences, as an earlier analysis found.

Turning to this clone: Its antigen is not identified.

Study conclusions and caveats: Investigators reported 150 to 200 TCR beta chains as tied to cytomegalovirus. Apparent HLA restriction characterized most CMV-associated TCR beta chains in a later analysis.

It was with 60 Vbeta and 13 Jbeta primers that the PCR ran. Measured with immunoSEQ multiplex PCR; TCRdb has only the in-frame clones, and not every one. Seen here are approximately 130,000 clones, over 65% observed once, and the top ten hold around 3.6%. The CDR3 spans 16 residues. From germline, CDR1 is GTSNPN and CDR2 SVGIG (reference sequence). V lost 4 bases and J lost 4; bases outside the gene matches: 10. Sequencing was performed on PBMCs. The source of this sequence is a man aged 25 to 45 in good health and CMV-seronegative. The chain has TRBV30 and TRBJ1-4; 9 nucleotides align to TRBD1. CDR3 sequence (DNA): TGTGCCTGGACCTACAGGGGGCGCTTGATTAATGAAAAACTGTTTTTT. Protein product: CAWTYRGRLINEKLFF.